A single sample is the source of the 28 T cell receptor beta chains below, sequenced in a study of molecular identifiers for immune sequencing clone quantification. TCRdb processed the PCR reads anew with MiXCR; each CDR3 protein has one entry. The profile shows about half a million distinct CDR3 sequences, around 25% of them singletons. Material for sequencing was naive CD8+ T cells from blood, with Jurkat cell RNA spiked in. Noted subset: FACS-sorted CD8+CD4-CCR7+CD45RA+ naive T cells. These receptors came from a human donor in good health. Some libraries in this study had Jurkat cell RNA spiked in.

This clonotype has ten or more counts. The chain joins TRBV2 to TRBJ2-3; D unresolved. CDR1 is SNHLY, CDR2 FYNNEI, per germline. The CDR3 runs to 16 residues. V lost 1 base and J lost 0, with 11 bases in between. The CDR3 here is CASSEVGLTSTDTQYF. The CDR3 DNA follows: TGTGCCAGCAGTGAAGTAGGTTTAACTAGCACAGATACGCAGTATTTT.

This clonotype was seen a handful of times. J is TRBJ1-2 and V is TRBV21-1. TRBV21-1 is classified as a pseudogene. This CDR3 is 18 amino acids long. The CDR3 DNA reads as TGTGCCAGCAGCAATAAGGACTTACTACACGGAAGACACTATCGCTACACCTTC. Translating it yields CASSNKDLLHGRHYRYTF.

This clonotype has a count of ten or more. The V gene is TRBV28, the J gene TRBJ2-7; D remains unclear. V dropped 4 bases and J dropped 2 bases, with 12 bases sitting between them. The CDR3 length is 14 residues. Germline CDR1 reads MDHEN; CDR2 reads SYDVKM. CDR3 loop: CASSSRLDTYEQYF. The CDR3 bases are TGTGCCAGCAGTTCCCGACTGGATACCTACGAGCAGTACTTC.

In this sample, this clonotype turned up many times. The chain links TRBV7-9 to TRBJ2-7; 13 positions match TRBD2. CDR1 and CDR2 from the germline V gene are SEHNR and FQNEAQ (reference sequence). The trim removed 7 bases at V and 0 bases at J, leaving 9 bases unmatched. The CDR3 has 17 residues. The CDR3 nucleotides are TGTGCCAGCACCAGGACTAGCGGGAGCGATGTCTCCTACGAGCAGTACTTC. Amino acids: CASTRTSGSDVSYEQYF.

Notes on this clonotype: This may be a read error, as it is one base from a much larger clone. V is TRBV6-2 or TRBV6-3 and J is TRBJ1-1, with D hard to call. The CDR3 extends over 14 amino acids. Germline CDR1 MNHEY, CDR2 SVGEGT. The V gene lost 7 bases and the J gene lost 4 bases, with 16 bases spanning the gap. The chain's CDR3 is CASKPSPVPTEAFF. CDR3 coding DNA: TGTGCCAGCAAACCCAGCCCCGTGCCCACTGAAGCTTTCTTT.

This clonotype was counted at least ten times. The CDR3, as DNA: TGTGCCAGCCGAGACGACAGGGTTGAGACCCAGTACTTC. Translating it yields CASRDDRVETQYF. This rearrangement joins TRBV6-2 or TRBV6-3 to TRBJ2-5, with TRBD1 matching over 7 bases. V lost 8 bases, J lost 5 bases, and 8 bases stayed unmatched. This CDR3 contains 13 residues. Germline CDR1 MNHEY, CDR2 SVGEGT.

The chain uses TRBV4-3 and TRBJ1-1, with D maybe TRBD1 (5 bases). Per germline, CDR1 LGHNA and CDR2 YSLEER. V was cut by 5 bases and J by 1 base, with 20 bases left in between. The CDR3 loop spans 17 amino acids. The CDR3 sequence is CASSWGRWGGENTEAFF. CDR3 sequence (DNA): TGCGCCAGCAGCTGGGGCAGGTGGGGGGGGGAGAACACTGAAGCTTTCTTT.

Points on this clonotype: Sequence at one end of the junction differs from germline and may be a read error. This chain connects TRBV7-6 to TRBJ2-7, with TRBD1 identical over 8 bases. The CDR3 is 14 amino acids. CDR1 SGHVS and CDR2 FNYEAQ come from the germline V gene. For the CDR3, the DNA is TGTGCCAGCAGCCTGGGACAGGTCTCCTACGTGCAGTACTTC. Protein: CASSLGQVSYVQYF.

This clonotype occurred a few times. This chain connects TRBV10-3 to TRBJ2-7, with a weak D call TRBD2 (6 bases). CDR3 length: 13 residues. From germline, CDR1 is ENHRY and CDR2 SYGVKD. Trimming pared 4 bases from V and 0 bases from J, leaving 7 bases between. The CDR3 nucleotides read TGTGCCATCAGTGGGGGGGACTCCTACGAGCAGTACTTC. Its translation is CAISGGDSYEQYF.

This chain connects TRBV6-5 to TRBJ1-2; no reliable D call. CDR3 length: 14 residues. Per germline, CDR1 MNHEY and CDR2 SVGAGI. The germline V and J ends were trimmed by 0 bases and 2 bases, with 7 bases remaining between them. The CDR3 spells CASSYSAQNYGYTF. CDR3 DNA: TGTGCCAGCAGTTACTCAGCTCAAAACTATGGCTACACCTTC.

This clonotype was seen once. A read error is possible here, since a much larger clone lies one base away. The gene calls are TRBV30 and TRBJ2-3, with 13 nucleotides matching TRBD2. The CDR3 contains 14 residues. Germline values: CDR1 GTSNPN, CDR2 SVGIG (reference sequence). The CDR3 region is CAWSDGLAGAAQNF. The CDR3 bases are TGTGCCTGGAGTGATGGACTAGCGGGAGCGGCGCAGAATTTT.

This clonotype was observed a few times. In DNA, the CDR3 is TGTGCCAGCAGCCTTACTAGGAACACAGATACGCAGTATTTT. This sequence encodes CASSLTRNTDTQYF. J is TRBJ2-3 and V is TRBV7-9, with TRBD2 as a possible D gene (5 bases). Germline-derived CDR1 and CDR2 are SEHNR and FQNEAQ (reference sequence). V lost 5 bases and J lost 2, with 11 bases in between. This CDR3 spans 14 amino acids.

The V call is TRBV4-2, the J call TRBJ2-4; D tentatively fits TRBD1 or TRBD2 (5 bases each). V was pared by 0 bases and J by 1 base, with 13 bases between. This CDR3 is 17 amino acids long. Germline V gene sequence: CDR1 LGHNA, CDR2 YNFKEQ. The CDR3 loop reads CASSQEVEGLAKNIQYF. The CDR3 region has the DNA TGTGCCAGCAGCCAAGAAGTCGAGGGGTTGGCCAAAAACATTCAGTACTTC.

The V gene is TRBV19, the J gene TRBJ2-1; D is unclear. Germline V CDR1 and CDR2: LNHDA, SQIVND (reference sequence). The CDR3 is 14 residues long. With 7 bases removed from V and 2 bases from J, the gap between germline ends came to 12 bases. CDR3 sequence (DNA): TGTGCCAGTACCCATGGGTTGCCCTACAATGAGCAGTTCTTC. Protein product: CASTHGLPYNEQFF.

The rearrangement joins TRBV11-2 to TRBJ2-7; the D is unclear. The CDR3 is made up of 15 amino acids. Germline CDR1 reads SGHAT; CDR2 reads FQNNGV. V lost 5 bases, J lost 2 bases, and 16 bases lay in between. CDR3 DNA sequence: TGTGCCAGCAGCCCGAGGAGCGTAAACCCCTACGAGCAGTACTTC. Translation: CASSPRSVNPYEQYF.

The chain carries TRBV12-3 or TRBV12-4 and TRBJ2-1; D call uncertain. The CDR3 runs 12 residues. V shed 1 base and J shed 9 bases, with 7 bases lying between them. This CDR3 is CASSLEVSEQFF. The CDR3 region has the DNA TGTGCCAGCAGTTTAGAAGTCAGTGAGCAGTTCTTC.

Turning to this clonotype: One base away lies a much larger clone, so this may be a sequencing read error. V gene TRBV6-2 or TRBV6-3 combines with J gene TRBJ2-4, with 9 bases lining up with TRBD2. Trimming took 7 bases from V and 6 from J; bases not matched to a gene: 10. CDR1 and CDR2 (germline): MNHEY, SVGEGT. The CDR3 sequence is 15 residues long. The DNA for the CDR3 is TGTGCCAGCACCCACTCCGGACTAGCGCGAAACATTCAGTACTTC. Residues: CASTHSGLARNIQYF.

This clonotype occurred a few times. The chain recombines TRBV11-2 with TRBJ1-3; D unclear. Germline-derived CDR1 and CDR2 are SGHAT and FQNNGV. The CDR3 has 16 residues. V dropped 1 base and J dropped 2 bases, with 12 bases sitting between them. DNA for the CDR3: TGTGCCAGCAGCTTAGGACACCAAAAGGCTGGAAACACCATATATTTT. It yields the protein CASSLGHQKAGNTIYF.

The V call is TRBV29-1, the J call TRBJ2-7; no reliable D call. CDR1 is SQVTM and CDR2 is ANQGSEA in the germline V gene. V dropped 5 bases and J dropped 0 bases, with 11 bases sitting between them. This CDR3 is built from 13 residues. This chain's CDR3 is CSVKKQNSYEQYF. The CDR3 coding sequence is TGCAGCGTTAAGAAACAAAACTCCTACGAGCAGTACTTC.

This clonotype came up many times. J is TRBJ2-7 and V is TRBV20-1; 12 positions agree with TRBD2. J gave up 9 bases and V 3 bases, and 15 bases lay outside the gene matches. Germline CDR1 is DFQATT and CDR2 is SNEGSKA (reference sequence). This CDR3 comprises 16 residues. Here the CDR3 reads CSARGLAGLNYEPQYF. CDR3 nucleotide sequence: TGCAGTGCTAGGGGACTAGCGGGTCTCAACTACGAGCCGCAGTACTTC.

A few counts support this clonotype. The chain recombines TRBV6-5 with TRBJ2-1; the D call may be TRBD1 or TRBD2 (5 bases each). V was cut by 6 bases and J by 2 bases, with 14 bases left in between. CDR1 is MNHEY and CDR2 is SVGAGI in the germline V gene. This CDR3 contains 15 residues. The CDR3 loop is CASSPGRPTYNEQFF. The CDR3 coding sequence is TGTGCCAGCAGCCCGGGACGACCCACCTACAATGAGCAGTTCTTC.

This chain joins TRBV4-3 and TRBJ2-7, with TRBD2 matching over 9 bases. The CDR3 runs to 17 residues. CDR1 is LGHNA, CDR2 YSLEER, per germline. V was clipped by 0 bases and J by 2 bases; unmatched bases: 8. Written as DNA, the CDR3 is TGCGCCAGCAGCCAAGACCTTCCACTAGCGGGTCCCTACGAGCAGTACTTC. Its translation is CASSQDLPLAGPYEQYF.

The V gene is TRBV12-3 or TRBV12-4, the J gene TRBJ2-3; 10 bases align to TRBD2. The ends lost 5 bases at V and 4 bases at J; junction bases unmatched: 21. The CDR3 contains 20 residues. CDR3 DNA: TGTGCCAGCAGTCCCGACCGGGGTAGCGGGGGGATGGTTGGCCCAGATACGCAGTATTTT. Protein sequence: CASSPDRGSGGMVGPDTQYF.

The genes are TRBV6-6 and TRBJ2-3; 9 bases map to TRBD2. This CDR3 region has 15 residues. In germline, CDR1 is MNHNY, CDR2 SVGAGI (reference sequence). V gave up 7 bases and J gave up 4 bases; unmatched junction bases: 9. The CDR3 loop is CASILMAGGPDTQYF. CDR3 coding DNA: TGTGCCAGCATTCTAATGGCGGGAGGGCCAGATACGCAGTATTTT.

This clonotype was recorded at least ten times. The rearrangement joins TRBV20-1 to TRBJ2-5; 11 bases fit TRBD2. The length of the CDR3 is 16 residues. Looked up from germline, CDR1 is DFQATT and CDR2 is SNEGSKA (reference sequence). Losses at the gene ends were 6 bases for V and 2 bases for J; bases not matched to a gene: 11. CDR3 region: CSALLTSGAFQETQYF. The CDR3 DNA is TGCAGTGCCCTCCTGACTAGCGGGGCCTTTCAAGAGACCCAGTACTTC.

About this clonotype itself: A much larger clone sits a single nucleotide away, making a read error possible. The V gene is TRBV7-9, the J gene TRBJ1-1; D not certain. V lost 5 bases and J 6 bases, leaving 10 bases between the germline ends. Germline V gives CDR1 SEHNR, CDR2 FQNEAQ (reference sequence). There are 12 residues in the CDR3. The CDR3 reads CASSLDNSEAFF. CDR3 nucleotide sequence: TGTGCCAGCAGCCTCGACAACTCTGAAGCTTTCTTT.

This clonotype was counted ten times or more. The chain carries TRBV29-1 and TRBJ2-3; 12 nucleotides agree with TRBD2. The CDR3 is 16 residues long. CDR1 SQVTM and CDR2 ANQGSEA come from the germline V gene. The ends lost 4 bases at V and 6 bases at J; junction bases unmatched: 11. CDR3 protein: CSVGGVGTSGRDTQYF. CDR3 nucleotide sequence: TGCAGCGTTGGAGGGGTCGGGACTAGCGGGCGGGATACGCAGTATTTT.

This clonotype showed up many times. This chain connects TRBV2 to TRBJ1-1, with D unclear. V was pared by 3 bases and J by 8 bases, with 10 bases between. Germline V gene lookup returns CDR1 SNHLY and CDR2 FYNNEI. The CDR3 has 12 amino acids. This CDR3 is CASSDWTLEAFF. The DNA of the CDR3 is TGTGCCAGCAGTGATTGGACTCTAGAAGCTTTCTTT. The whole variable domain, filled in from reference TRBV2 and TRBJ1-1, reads EPEVTQTPSHQVTQMGQEVILRCVPISNHLYFYWYRQILGQKVEFLVSFYNNEISEKSEIFDDQFSVERPDGSNFTLKIRSTKLEDSAMYFCASSDWTLEAFFGQGTRLTVV.